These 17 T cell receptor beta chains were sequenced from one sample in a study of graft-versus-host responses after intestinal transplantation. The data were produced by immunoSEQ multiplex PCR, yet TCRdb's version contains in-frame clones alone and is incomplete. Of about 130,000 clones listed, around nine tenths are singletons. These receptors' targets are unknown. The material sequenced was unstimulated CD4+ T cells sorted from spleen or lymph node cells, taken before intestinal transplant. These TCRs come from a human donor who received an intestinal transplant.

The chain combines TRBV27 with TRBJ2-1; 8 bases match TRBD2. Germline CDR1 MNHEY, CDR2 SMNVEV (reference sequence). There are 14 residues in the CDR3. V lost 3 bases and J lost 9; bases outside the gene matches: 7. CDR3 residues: CASSFSGGPLEQFF. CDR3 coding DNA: TGTGCCAGCAGTTTTTCGGGAGGGCCGCTTGAGCAGTTCTTC.

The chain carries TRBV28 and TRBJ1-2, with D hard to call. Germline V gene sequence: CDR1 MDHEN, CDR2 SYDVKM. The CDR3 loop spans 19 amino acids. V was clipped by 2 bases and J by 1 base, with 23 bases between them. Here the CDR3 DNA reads TGTGCCAGCAGTTTAAAGGTGGAGTCCCCTTGGGTGTATAACTATGGCTACACCTTC. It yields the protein CASSLKVESPWVYNYGYTF.

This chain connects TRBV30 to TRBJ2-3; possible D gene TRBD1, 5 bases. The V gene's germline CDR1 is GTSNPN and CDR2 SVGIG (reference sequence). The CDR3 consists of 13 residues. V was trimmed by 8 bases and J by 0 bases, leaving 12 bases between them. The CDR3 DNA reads TGTGCCACAGGCGTCGGAAGCACAGATACGCAGTATTTT. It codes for CATGVGSTDTQYF. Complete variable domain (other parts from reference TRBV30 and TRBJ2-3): SQTIHQWPATLVQPVGSPLSLECTVEGTSNPNLYWYRQAAGRGLQLLFYSVGIGQISSEVPQNLSASRPQDRQFILSSKKLLLSDSGFYLCATGVGSTDTQYFGPGTRLTVL.

The CDR3 reads CASSVETGSYNEQFF. CDR3 DNA sequence: TGTGCCAGCAGCGTAGAAACGGGCTCGTACAATGAGCAGTTCTTC. The chain uses TRBV9 and TRBJ2-1; D remains unclear. In germline, CDR1 is SGDLS, CDR2 YYNGEE. Trimming removed 0 bases from V and 4 bases from J, with 11 bases in between. The CDR3 contains 15 residues.

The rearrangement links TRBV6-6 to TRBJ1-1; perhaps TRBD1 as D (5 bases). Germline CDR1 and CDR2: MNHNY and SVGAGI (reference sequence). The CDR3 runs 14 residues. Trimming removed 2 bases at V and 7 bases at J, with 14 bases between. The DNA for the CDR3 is TGTGCCAGCAGTTACCCCGGCAGGGAATTTGAAGCTTTCTTT. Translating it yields CASSYPGREFEAFF.

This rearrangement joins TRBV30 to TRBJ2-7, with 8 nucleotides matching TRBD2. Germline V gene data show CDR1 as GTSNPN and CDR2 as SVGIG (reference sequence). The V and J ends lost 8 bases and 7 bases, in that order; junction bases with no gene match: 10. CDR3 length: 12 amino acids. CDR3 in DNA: TGTGCCGGGGGACTAGGCGCGGGGGAGCAGTACTTC. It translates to CAGGLGAGEQYF.

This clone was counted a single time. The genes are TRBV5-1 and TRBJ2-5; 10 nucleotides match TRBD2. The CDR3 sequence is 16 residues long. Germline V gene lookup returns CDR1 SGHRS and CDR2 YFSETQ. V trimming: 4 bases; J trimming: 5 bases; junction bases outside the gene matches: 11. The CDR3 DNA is TGCGCCAGCAGCCCCGGGGCTAGCGGGAGTCCCGAGACCCAGTACTTC. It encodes CASSPGASGSPETQYF.

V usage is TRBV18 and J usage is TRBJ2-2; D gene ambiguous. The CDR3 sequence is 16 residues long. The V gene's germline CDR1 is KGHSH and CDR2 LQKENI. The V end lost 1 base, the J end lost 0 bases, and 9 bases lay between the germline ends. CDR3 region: CASSPLAIANTGELFF. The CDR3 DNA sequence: TGTGCCAGCTCACCACTGGCCATCGCGAACACCGGGGAGCTGTTTTTT.

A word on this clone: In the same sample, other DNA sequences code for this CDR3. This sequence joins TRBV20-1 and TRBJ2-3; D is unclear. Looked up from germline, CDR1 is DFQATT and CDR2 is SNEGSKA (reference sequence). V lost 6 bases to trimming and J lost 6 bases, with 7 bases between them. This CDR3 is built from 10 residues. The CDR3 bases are TGCAGTGCCCCCACGGATACGCAGTATTTT. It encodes CSAPTDTQYF.

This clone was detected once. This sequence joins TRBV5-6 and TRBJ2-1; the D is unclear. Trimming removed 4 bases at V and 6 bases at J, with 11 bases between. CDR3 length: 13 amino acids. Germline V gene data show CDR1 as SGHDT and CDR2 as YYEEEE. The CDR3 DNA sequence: TGTGCCAGCAGCGCCGGGCCCGGCAATGAGCAGTTCTTC. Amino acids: CASSAGPGNEQFF. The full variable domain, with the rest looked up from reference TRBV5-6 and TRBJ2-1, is DAGVTQSPTHLIKTRGQQVTLRCSPKSGHDTVSWYQQALGQGPQFIFQYYEEEERQRGNFPDRFSGHQFPNYSSELNVNALLLGDSALYLCASSAGPGNEQFFGPGTRLTVL.

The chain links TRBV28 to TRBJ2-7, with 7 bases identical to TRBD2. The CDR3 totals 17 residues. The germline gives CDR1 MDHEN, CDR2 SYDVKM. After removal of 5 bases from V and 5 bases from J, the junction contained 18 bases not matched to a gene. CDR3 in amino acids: CASSPFSLREGLNEQYF. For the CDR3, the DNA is TGTGCCAGCAGTCCCTTCTCGTTGAGGGAGGGCCTCAACGAGCAGTACTTC. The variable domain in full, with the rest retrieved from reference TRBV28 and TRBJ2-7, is DVKVTQSSRYLVKRTGEKVFLECVQDMDHENMFWYRQDPGLGLRLIYFSYDVKMKEKGDIPEGYSVSREKKERFSLILESASTNQTSMYLCASSPFSLREGLNEQYFGPGTRLTVT.

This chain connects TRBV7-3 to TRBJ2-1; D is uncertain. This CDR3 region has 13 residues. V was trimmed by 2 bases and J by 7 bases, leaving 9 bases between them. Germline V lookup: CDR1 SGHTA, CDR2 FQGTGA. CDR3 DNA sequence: TGTGCCAGCAGCTTATGGTCACCTAATGAGCAGTTCTTC. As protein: CASSLWSPNEQFF.

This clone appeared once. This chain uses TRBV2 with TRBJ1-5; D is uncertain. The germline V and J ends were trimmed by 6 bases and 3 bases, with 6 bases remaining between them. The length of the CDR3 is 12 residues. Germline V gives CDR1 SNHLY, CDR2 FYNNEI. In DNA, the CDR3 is TGTGCCAGCAGGAAGACCAATCAGCCCCAGCATTTT. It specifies CASRKTNQPQHF.

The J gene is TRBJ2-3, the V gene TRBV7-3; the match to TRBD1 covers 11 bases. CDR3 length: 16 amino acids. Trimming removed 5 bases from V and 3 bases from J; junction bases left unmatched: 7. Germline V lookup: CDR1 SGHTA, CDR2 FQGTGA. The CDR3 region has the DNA TGTGCCAGCAGCCGACTGGGACAGGGGGTTACAGATACGCAGTATTTT. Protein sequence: CASSRLGQGVTDTQYF. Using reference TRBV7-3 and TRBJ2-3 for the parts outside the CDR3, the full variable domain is GAGVSQTPSNKVTEKGKYVELRCDPISGHTALYWYRQSLGQGPEFLIYFQGTGAADDSGLPNDRFFAVRPEGSVSTLKIQRTERGDSAVYLCASSRLGQGVTDTQYFGPGTRLTVL.

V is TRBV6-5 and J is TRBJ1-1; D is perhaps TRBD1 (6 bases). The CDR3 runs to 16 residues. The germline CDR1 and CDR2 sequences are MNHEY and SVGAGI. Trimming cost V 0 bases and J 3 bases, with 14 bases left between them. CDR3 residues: CASSYSNQGRYTEAFF. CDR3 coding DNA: TGTGCCAGCAGTTACTCTAATCAGGGGCGATACACTGAAGCTTTCTTT.

CDR3 protein: CASGFPLAGAYGYTF. CDR3 in DNA: TGTGCTAGTGGTTTCCCCCTGGCAGGGGCCTATGGCTACACCTTC. V and J are TRBV12-5 and TRBJ1-2, with D perhaps matching TRBD1 (6 bases). CDR3 length: 15 residues. The V gene lost 3 bases and the J gene lost 4 bases, with 15 bases spanning the gap. Germline V CDR1 and CDR2: LGHNT, FRNRAP.

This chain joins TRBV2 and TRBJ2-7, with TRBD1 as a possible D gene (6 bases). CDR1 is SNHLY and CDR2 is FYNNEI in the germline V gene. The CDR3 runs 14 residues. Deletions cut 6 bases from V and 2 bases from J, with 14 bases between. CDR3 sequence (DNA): TGTGCCAGCAGCGGGACAAGGGACACCTACGAGCAGTACTTC. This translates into CASSGTRDTYEQYF.